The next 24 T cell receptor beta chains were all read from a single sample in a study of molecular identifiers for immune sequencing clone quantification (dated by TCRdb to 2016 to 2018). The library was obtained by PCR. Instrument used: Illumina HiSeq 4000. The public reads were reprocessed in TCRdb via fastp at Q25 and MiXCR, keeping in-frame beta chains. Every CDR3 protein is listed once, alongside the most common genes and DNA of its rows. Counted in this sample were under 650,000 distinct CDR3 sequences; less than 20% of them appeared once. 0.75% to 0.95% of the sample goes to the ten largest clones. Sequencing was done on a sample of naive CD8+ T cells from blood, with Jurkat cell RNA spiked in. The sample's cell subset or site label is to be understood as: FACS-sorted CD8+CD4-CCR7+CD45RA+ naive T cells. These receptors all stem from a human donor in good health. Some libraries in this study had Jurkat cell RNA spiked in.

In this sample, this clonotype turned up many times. CDR3 sequence reads: CASSQGVQGAPVGAFF. The CDR3 DNA reads TGCGCCAGCAGCCAAGGGGTACAGGGAGCACCGGTTGGAGCTTTCTTT. The V call is TRBV4-3, the J call TRBJ1-1, with D perhaps matching TRBD1 (6 bases). The CDR3 sequence is 16 residues long. Germline assignment: CDR1 LGHNA and CDR2 YSLEER. V was clipped by 1 base and J by 10 bases, with 22 bases between them.

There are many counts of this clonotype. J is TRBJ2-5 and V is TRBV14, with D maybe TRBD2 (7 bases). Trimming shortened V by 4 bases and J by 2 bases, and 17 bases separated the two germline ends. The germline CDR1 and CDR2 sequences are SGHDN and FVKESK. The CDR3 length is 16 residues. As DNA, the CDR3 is TGTGCCAGCAGCCTTTCGGGGGGCGCCCCTCAAGAGACCCAGTACTTC. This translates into CASSLSGGAPQETQYF.

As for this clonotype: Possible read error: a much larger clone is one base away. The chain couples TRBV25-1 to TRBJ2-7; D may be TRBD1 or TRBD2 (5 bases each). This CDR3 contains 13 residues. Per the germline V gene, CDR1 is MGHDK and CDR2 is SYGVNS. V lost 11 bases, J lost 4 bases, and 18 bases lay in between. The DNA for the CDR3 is TGTGCCGTCGGGGCAACCCTCGGATACGAGCAGTACTTC. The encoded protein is CAVGATLGYEQYF.

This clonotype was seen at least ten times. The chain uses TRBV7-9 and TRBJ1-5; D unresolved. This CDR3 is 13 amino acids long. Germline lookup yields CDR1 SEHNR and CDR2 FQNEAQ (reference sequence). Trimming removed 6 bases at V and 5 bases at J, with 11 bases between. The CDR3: CASSRSDYQPQHF. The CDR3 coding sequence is TGTGCCAGCAGTAGGTCAGACTATCAGCCCCAGCATTTT.

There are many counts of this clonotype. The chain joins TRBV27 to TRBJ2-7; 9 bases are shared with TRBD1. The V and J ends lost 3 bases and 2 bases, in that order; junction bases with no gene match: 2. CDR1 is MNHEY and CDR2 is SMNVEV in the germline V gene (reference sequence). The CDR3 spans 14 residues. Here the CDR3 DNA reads TGTGCCAGCAGTTTTAGGGACAGGGCCTACGAGCAGTACTTC. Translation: CASSFRDRAYEQYF.

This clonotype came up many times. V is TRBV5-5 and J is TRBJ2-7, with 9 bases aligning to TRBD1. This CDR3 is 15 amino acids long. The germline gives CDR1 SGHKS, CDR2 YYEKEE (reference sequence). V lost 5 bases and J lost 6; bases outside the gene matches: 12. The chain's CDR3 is CASRLTPGQGPEQYF. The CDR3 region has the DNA TGTGCCAGCAGATTGACCCCGGGACAGGGACCCGAGCAGTACTTC.

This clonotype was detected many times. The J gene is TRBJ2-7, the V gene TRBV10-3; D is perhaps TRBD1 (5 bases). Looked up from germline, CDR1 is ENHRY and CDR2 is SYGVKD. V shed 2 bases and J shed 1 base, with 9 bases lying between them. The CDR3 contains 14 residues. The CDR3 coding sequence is TGTGCCATCAGTGAGGGGGCCCGGTCCTACGAGCAGTACTTC. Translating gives CAISEGARSYEQYF.

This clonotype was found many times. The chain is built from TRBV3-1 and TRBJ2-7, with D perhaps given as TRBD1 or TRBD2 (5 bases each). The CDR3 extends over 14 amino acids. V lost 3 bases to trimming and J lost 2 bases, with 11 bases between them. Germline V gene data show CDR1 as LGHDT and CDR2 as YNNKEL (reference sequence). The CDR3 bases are TGTGCCAGCAGCCATCGGGGACCAACCTACGAGCAGTACTTC. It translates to CASSHRGPTYEQYF.

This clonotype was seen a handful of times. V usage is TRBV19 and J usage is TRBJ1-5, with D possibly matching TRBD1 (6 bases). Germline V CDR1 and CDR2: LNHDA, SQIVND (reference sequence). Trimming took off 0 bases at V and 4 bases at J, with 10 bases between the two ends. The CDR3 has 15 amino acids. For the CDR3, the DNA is TGTGCCAGTAGTATAGATCCGGGGACAAATCAGCCCCAGCATTTT. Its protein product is CASSIDPGTNQPQHF. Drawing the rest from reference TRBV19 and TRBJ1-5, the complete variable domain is DGGITQSPKYLFRKEGQNVTLSCEQNLNHDAMYWYRQDPGQGLRLIYYSQIVNDFQKGDIAEGYSVSREKKESFPLTVTSAQKNPTAFYLCASSIDPGTNQPQHFGDGTRLSIL.

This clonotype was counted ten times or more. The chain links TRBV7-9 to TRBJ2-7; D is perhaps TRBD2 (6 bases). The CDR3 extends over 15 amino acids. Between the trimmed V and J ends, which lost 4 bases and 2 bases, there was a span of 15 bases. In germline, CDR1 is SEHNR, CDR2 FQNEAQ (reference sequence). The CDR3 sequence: CASSYRDFPPYEQYF. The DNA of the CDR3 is TGTGCCAGCAGCTACCGGGACTTCCCACCCTACGAGCAGTACTTC.

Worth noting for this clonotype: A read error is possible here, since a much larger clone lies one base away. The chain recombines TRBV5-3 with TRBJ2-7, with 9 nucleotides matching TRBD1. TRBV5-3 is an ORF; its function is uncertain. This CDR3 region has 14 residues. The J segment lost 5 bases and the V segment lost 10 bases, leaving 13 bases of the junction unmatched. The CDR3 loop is CAGSSGQGWNEQYF. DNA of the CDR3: TGTGCCGGCAGTTCCGGACAGGGGTGGAACGAGCAGTACTTC.

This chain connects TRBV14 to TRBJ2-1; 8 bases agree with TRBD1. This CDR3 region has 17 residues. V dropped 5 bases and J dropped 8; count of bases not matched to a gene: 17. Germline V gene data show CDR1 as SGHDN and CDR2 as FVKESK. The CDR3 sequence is CASSYRGASPLGDEQFF. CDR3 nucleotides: TGTGCCAGCAGCTACAGGGGGGCTAGCCCTTTGGGCGATGAGCAGTTCTTC.

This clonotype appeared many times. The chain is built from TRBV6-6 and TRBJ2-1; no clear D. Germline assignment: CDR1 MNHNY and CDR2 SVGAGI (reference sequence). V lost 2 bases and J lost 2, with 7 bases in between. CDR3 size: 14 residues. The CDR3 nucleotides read TGTGCCAGCAGTTACGCCGCCGCCTACAATGAGCAGTTCTTC. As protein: CASSYAAAYNEQFF.

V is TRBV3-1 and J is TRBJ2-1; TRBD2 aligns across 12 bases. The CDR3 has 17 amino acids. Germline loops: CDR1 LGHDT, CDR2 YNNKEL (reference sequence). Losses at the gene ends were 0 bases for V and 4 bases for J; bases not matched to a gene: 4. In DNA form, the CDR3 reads TGTGCCAGCAGCCAAGATACTAGCGGGGGGTTTTACAATGAGCAGTTCTTC. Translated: CASSQDTSGGFYNEQFF.

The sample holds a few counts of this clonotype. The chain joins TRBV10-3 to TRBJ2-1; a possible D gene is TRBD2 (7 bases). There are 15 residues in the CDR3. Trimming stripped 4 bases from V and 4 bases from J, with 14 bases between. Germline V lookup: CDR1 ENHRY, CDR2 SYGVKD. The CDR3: CAISVGGGGYNEQFF. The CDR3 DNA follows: TGTGCCATCAGTGTAGGGGGGGGGGGTTACAATGAGCAGTTCTTC.

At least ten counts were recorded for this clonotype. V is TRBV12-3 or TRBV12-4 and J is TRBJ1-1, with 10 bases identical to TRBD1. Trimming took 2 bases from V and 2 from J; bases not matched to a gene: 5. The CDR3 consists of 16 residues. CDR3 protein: CASSLRDRGLNTEAFF. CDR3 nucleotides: TGTGCCAGCAGTTTAAGGGACAGGGGACTCAACACTGAAGCTTTCTTT.

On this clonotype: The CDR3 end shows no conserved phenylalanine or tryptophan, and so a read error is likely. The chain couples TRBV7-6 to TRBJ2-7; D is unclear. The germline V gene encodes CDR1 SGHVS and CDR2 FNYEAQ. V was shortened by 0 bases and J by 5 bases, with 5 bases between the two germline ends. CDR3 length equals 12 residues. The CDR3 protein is CASSLASHEQYL. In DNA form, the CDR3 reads TGTGCCAGCAGCTTAGCTTCTCACGAGCAGTACCTT.

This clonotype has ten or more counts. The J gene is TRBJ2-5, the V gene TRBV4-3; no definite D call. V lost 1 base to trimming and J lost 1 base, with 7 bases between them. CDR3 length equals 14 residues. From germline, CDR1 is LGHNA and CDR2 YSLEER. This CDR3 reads CASSQGVSQETQYF. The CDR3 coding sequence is TGCGCCAGCAGCCAAGGAGTCAGCCAAGAGACCCAGTACTTC.

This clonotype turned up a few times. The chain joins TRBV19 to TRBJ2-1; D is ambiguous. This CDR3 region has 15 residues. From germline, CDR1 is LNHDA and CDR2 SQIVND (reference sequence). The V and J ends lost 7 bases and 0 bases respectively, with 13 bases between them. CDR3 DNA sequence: TGTGCCAGTACAACCGAATTGAGCTCCTACAATGAGCAGTTCTTC. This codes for CASTTELSSYNEQFF.

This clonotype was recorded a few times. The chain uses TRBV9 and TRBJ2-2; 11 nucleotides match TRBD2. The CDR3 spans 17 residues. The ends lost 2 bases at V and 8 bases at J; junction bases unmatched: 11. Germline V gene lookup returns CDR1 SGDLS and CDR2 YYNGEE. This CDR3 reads CASSVFTSGRVGGELFF. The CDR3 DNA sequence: TGTGCCAGCAGCGTCTTCACTAGCGGGAGAGTAGGTGGGGAGCTGTTTTTT.

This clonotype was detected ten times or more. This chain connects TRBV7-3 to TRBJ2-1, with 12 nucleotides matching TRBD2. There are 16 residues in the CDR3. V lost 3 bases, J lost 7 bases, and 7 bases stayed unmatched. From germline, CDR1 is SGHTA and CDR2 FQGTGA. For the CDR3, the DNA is TGTGCCAGCAGCTTCGATAGGACTAGCGGGAATAATGAGCAGTTCTTC. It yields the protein CASSFDRTSGNNEQFF.

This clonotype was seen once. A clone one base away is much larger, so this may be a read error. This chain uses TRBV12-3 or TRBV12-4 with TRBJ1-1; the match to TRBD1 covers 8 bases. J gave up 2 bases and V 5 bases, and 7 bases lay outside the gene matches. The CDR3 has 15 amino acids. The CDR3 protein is CASSTRQGSNTEAFF. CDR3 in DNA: TGTGCCAGCAGTACTAGACAGGGGAGTAACACTGAAGCTTTCTTT.

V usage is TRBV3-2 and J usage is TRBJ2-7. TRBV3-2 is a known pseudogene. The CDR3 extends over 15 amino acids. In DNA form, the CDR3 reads TGTGCCAGCAGCCAAGAACGGTCGGAGGGCCTCCGCGAGTACTTC. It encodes CASSQERSEGLREYF.

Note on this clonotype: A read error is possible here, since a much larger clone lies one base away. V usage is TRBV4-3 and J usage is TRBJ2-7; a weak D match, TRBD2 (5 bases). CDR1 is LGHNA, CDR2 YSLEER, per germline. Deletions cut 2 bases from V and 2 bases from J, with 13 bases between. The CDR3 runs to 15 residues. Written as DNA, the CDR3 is TGCGCCAGCAGCCAAAATTTGGACTCAGCCTACGAGCAGTACTTC. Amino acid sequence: CASSQNLDSAYEQYF.